This T cell receptor beta chain comes out of a study of radiotherapy plus CTLA-4 blockade in lung cancer. For the study at large: The study recorded objective responses in around a sixth of patients and disease control in approximately 29%.

Here immunoSEQ multiplex PCR was the method, and the copy in TCRdb shows in-frame clones only, minus some. The table includes 83,000 or so clones, over 80% detected once. Study results and limitations: In blood, early T cell clone dynamics reportedly predicted response best, together with interferon-beta. There was expansion of tumor-derived TCR clones in blood after radiotherapy plus ipilimumab.

CTLA-4 blockade using ipilimumab, together with focal radiation, was received by patients with chemo-refractory metastatic non-small-cell lung cancer. Turning to this clone: No antigen is known for it.

The length of the CDR3 is 13 residues. CDR1 and CDR2 (germline): SGHNT, YENEEA. The ends were cut back, 5 bases at V and 0 bases at J, with 8 bases in the middle. This chain links TRBV11-3 with TRBJ2-7; D unresolved. This receptor was identified in a human donor with non-small cell lung cancer who had stable disease on radiotherapy plus ipilimumab. The sequences come from peripheral blood, collected from a patient treated with radiotherapy plus ipilimumab. The CDR3 protein is CASSPGLSYEQYF. CDR3 coding DNA: TGTGCCAGCAGCCCGGGTCTCTCCTACGAGCAGTACTTC.